Shown below are 25 T cell receptor beta chains from a single sample sequenced in a study of T cells after yellow fever vaccination. TCRdb re-analysed the 5' RACE reads in MiXCR, keeping a single row per CDR3 protein. Of a few hundred thousand distinct CDR3 sequences detected, 3.5% to 4.5% appear once; the ten largest clones hold approximately 19%. The material was PBMCs, obtained 15 days after the yellow fever booster vaccination. These receptors originate from a man between 18 and 35 years old who received the YFV17D yellow fever vaccine.

The V call is TRBV7-2, the J call TRBJ1-2, with 7 bases lining up with TRBD1. J gave up 6 bases and V 3 bases, and 10 bases lay outside the gene matches. Germline V gene sequence: CDR1 SGHTA, CDR2 FQGNSA. The CDR3 has 15 amino acids. The CDR3 DNA reads TGTGCCAGCAGCTTCTTGGGACCACAGGGGAATGGCTACACCTTC. Protein product: CASSFLGPQGNGYTF. The whole variable domain, remainder taken from reference TRBV7-2 and TRBJ1-2, is GAGVSQSPSNKVTEKGKDVELRCDPISGHTALYWYRQSLGQGLEFLIYFQGNSAPDKSGLPSDRFSAERTGGSVSTLTIQRTQQEDSAVYLCASSFLGPQGNGYTFGSGTRLTVV.

The chain combines TRBV5-5 with TRBJ2-3; TRBD1 matches 7 bases. Germline lookup yields CDR1 SGHKS and CDR2 YYEKEE (reference sequence). V lost 4 bases to trimming and J lost 0 bases; unmatched junction nucleotides: 5. This CDR3 comprises 15 residues. The CDR3 sequence is CASSPDRASTDTQYF. The CDR3, as DNA: TGTGCCAGCAGCCCCGACAGGGCAAGCACAGATACGCAGTATTTT.

At least ten counts were recorded for this clonotype. This chain's CDR3 is CASGKLGNTEAFF. As DNA, the CDR3 is TGCGCCAGCGGGAAACTGGGGAACACTGAAGCTTTCTTT. The chain couples TRBV5-1 to TRBJ1-1; no clear D gene. From germline, CDR1 is SGHRS and CDR2 YFSETQ. The CDR3 has 13 amino acids. The germline V and J ends were trimmed by 7 bases and 1 base, with 11 bases remaining between them.

This clonotype was seen a few times. The V gene is TRBV2, the J gene TRBJ2-1; TRBD2 aligns across 10 bases. V lost 4 bases and J lost 10; bases outside the gene matches: 10. Per the germline V gene, CDR1 is SNHLY and CDR2 is FYNNEI. This CDR3 is 15 amino acids long. The CDR3: CASSVSSGGSEEQFF. In DNA form, the CDR3 reads TGTGCCAGCAGTGTGAGTAGCGGGGGGTCGGAAGAGCAGTTCTTC.

This clonotype was picked up many times. The chain has TRBV29-1 and TRBJ2-5; 7 bases are a match to TRBD1. CDR3 length equals 14 residues. Per the germline V gene, CDR1 is SQVTM and CDR2 is ANQGSEA. V was pared by 4 bases and J by 1 base, with 6 bases of the junction left unmatched. CDR3 amino acids: CSVGQRTGQETQYF. The CDR3 DNA follows: TGCAGCGTTGGGCAGCGGACAGGCCAAGAGACCCAGTACTTC.

This clonotype has at least ten counts. The chain is built from TRBV20-1 and TRBJ2-1; D remains ambiguous. CDR3 size: 12 residues. Trimming left V 0 bases short and J 11 bases short, with 11 bases between. CDR1 and CDR2 (germline): DFQATT, SNEGSKA (reference sequence). This CDR3 is CSARDIEVQQFF. The CDR3, as DNA: TGCAGTGCTAGAGACATAGAAGTCCAGCAGTTCTTC.

In this sample, this clonotype turned up many times. The V and J genes are TRBV29-1 and TRBJ2-2, with D perhaps matching TRBD2 (5 bases). Germline values: CDR1 SQVTM, CDR2 ANQGSEA. V shed 2 bases and J shed 0 bases, with 7 bases lying between them. This CDR3 region has 14 residues. The CDR3 is CSVEWTPNTGELFF. Written as DNA, the CDR3 is TGCAGCGTTGAATGGACTCCGAACACCGGGGAGCTGTTTTTT.

V usage is TRBV11-2 and J usage is TRBJ1-2; D remains ambiguous. The CDR3 extends over 16 amino acids. Germline CDR1 SGHAT, CDR2 FQNNGV. Trimming removed 5 bases from V and 4 bases from J, with 20 bases in between. The CDR3 region is CASSPSGEAASYGYTF. CDR3 sequence (DNA): TGTGCCAGCAGCCCCTCCGGGGAGGCTGCGTCCTATGGCTACACCTTC.

The chain links TRBV6-5 to TRBJ2-6; D is uncertain. Deletions cut 3 bases from V and 0 bases from J, with 6 bases between. CDR1 MNHEY and CDR2 SVGAGI come from the germline V gene. CDR3 length equals 15 residues. CDR3 loop: CASSYGSSGANVLTF. Here the CDR3 DNA reads TGTGCCAGCAGTTATGGTAGCTCTGGGGCCAACGTCCTGACTTTC.

This chain uses TRBV20-1 with TRBJ1-2, with D perhaps TRBD1 (5 bases). Germline values: CDR1 DFQATT, CDR2 SNEGSKA (reference sequence). The V gene lost 5 bases and the J gene lost 5 bases, with 18 bases spanning the gap. The CDR3 length is 14 residues. Here the CDR3 reads CSAGKGQGSYGYTF. The CDR3 nucleotides read TGCAGTGCTGGGAAAGGGCAGGGTTCGTATGGCTACACCTTC.

The table lists this clonotype with many counts. This chain joins TRBV5-1 and TRBJ2-5, with TRBD2 identical over 8 bases. CDR1 SGHRS and CDR2 YFSETQ come from the germline V gene. J lost 5 bases, V lost 0 bases, and 6 bases had no gene match. This CDR3 region has 15 residues. DNA for the CDR3: TGCGCCAGCAGCTTGGGACGGGGGGGCCACGAGACCCAGTACTTC. Amino acids: CASSLGRGGHETQYF.

The rearrangement links TRBV7-2 to TRBJ2-3, with TRBD2 as a possible D gene (6 bases). Trimming left V 3 bases short and J 4 bases short, with 14 bases between. CDR1 is SGHTA and CDR2 is FQGNSA in the germline V gene. The CDR3 length is 15 residues. CDR3 DNA sequence: TGTGCCAGCAGCTTTTTTCCGGGAGTTGCAGATACGCAGTATTTT. Residues: CASSFFPGVADTQYF. Full variable domain (rest looked up from reference TRBV7-2 and TRBJ2-3): GAGVSQSPSNKVTEKGKDVELRCDPISGHTALYWYRQSLGQGLEFLIYFQGNSAPDKSGLPSDRFSAERTGGSVSTLTIQRTQQEDSAVYLCASSFFPGVADTQYFGPGTRLTVL.

The sample holds a few counts of this clonotype. The rearrangement links TRBV21-1 to TRBJ2-1. TRBV21-1 is marked as a pseudogene. This CDR3 has 12 amino acids. The CDR3 nucleotides read TGTGCCAGCAGCAGTAAGTACAATGAGCAGTTCTTC. Protein: CASSSKYNEQFF.

In its sample, this clonotype was seen many times. V gene TRBV11-2 combines with J gene TRBJ2-1, with 9 positions matching TRBD1. The CDR3 has 12 amino acids. Per the germline V gene, CDR1 is SGHAT and CDR2 is FQNNGV. V dropped 2 bases and J dropped 16; count of bases not matched to a gene: 6. The chain's CDR3 is CASSLPGQGHFF. The CDR3 bases are TGTGCCAGCAGCTTACCGGGACAGGGTCACTTCTTC.

The DNA of the CDR3 is TGTGCCAGCAGTCATGATGGGCCTCGCACAGATACGCAGTATTTT. Protein: CASSHDGPRTDTQYF. The gene calls are TRBV12-3 or TRBV12-4 and TRBJ2-3; D gene uncertain. With 5 bases removed from V and 1 base from J, the gap between germline ends came to 13 bases. The length of the CDR3 is 15 residues.

This clonotype has ten or more counts. The chain carries TRBV6-6 and TRBJ1-2; D not resolved. There are 13 residues in the CDR3. Trimming shortened V by 4 bases and J by 2 bases, and 8 bases separated the two germline ends. Germline CDR1 reads MNHNY; CDR2 reads SVGAGI (reference sequence). The DNA for the CDR3 is TGTGCCAGCAGTTCAAAGGCAAACTATGGCTACACCTTC. Translating it yields CASSSKANYGYTF.

Ten or more counts support this clonotype. The rearrangement links TRBV12-3 or TRBV12-4 to TRBJ2-5; a weak D match, TRBD2 (5 bases). CDR3 length: 14 amino acids. V was clipped by 3 bases and J by 1 base, with 9 bases between them. The CDR3 here is CASSFEGSQETQYF. CDR3 DNA: TGTGCCAGCAGTTTCGAGGGCAGCCAAGAGACCCAGTACTTC.

The sample holds many counts of this clonotype. The chain has TRBV9 and TRBJ2-5, with 7 bases aligning to TRBD2. Losses at the gene ends were 1 base for V and 5 bases for J; bases not matched to a gene: 5. Germline V gives CDR1 SGDLS, CDR2 YYNGEE. The CDR3 loop spans 14 amino acids. The CDR3 region has the DNA TGTGCCAGCAGCGTATTTGGGGGAGGGGAGACCCAGTACTTC. Its translation: CASSVFGGGETQYF.

The DNA for the CDR3 is TGTGCCAGCACCCTACTCCGGGGCTCTGGAAACACCATATATTTT. It encodes CASTLLRGSGNTIYF. This chain connects TRBV6-5 to TRBJ1-3; D is ambiguous. V was pared by 7 bases and J by 0 bases, with 13 bases between. Germline assignment: CDR1 MNHEY and CDR2 SVGAGI. The CDR3 has 15 residues.

This clonotype was found a few times. V gene TRBV21-1 combines with J gene TRBJ2-3; the table gives TRBD2 as D, unverified against the DNA. TRBV21-1 is classified as a pseudogene. CDR3 length: 16 residues. The CDR3: CASIGSSGVTTDTQYF. DNA for the CDR3: TGTGCCAGCATAGGGTCTAGCGGGGTCACTACAGATACGCAGTATTTT.

There are many counts of this clonotype. This chain connects TRBV7-9 to TRBJ2-1, with TRBD1 matching 11 bases. Germline CDR1 reads SEHNR; CDR2 reads FQNEAQ (reference sequence). Losses at the gene ends were 6 bases for V and 9 bases for J; bases not matched to a gene: 10. CDR3 length: 15 residues. The CDR3 is CASRAPGQGAGEQFF. The CDR3 DNA sequence: TGTGCCAGCAGGGCCCCCGGACAGGGGGCTGGTGAGCAGTTCTTC.

This clonotype was counted at least ten times. This sequence joins TRBV7-2 and TRBJ1-6, with 11 bases identical to TRBD1. The CDR3 sequence is 16 residues long. CDR1 and CDR2 from the germline V gene are SGHTA and FQGNSA. The V segment lost 2 bases and the J segment 6 bases; nucleotides outside the gene matches: 3. The CDR3 DNA sequence: TGTGCCAGCAGCTTAAATGGACAGGGGGCTAATTCACCCCTCCACTTT. Its protein is CASSLNGQGANSPLHF.

This clonotype was observed at least ten times. The V call is TRBV5-1, the J call TRBJ2-1; D is uncertain. The CDR3 is 15 residues long. Germline V CDR1 and CDR2: SGHRS, YFSETQ. V was pared by 1 base and J by 3 bases, with 11 bases between. CDR3 protein: CASSLPGSNYNEQFF. CDR3 sequence (DNA): TGCGCCAGCAGCTTGCCCGGGTCCAACTACAATGAGCAGTTCTTC.

This clonotype was observed at least ten times. The CDR3 DNA is TGCGCCAGCAGCGCCGGGACGCTGAACACTGAAGCTTTCTTT. Protein: CASSAGTLNTEAFF. The chain carries TRBV5-1 and TRBJ1-1; a possible D gene is TRBD1 (5 bases). The CDR3 consists of 14 residues. Germline lookup yields CDR1 SGHRS and CDR2 YFSETQ. V shed 4 bases and J shed 0 bases, with 10 bases lying between them.

Ten or more counts support this clonotype. CDR3 in DNA: TGTGCCAGCAGCCAACTTTTCGGGTCTGGGGCCAACGTCCTGACTTTC. Protein: CASSQLFGSGANVLTF. The chain combines TRBV5-4 with TRBJ2-6; no clear D gene. CDR1 SGHNT and CDR2 YYREEE come from the germline V gene (reference sequence). This CDR3 region has 16 residues. Trimming pared 4 bases from V and 1 base from J, leaving 12 bases between. The variable domain in full, completed from reference TRBV5-4 and TRBJ2-6, reads ETGVTQSPTHLIKTRGQQVTLRCSSQSGHNTVSWYQQALGQGPQFIFQYYREEENGRGNFPPRFSGLQFPNYSSELNVNALELDDSALYLCASSQLFGSGANVLTFGAGSRLTVL.